The 11 T cell receptor beta chains below come from one sample, sequenced in a study of vaccination and CD4 T cells after COVID-19. Treatment described: roughly nine-day PBMC culture with coronavirus spike peptide pools or control peptides (ViraFEST assay). Antigens for these TCRs are unknown. The Oncomine TCR Beta short-read assay generated sequence data from the DNA of cultured CD4+ T cells. TCRdb itself ran the PCR reads through MiXCR, one entry per CDR3 protein. The sample has under 20,000 distinct CDR3 sequences; less than 55% are singletons. The sample comprised cultured CD4+ T cells from blood. All receptors come from a human donor with COVID-19.

The genes are TRBV20-1 and TRBJ2-1; D assignment may be TRBD1 or TRBD2 (5 bases each). Trimming removed 4 bases at V and 8 bases at J, with 18 bases between. Germline V lookup: CDR1 DFQATT, CDR2 SNEGSKA (reference sequence). The CDR3 is 14 amino acids. CDR3 sequence: CSANRGRTGDEQFF. The CDR3 coding sequence is TGCAGTGCTAATCGGGGCCGAACCGGTGATGAGCAGTTCTTC.

The gene calls are TRBV20-1 and TRBJ2-6, with D possibly TRBD1 on 6 matching bases. The CDR3 consists of 15 residues. The germline gives CDR1 DFQATT, CDR2 SNEGSKA (reference sequence). V lost 3 bases, J lost 1 base, and 10 bases lay in between. CDR3 nucleotide sequence: TGCAGTGCTAGGCAACAGGGATCTGGGGCCAACGTCCTGACTTTC. The encoded protein is CSARQQGSGANVLTF.

The CDR3 protein is CASSLVSSQGAFF. CDR3 coding DNA: TGTGCCAGCAGTTTAGTCAGTTCTCAGGGGGCTTTCTTT. J is TRBJ1-1 and V is TRBV12-3 or TRBV12-4; tentatively, D is TRBD1 (6 bases). The CDR3 contains 13 residues. With 1 base removed from V and 11 bases from J, the gap between germline ends came to 14 bases.

J is TRBJ1-2 and V is TRBV30; weak D call: TRBD1 (6 bases). V was trimmed by 5 bases and J by 5 bases, leaving 15 bases between them. Germline V gene sequence: CDR1 GTSNPN, CDR2 SVGIG (reference sequence). The CDR3 totals 13 residues. CDR3 sequence reads: CAWGGVQGYGYTF. CDR3 sequence (DNA): TGTGCCTGGGGGGGGGTACAGGGATATGGCTACACCTTC. Drawing the rest from reference TRBV30 and TRBJ1-2, the complete variable domain is SQTIHQWPATLVQPVGSPLSLECTVEGTSNPNLYWYRQAAGRGLQLLFYSVGIGQISSEVPQNLSASRPQDRQFILSSKKLLLSDSGFYLCAWGGVQGYGYTFGSGTRLTVV.

The chain is built from TRBV30 and TRBJ2-2; TRBD1 might be the D (6 bases). Germline lookup yields CDR1 GTSNPN and CDR2 SVGIG (reference sequence). V lost 3 bases and J 7 bases, leaving 12 bases between the germline ends. The CDR3 sequence is 13 residues long. The CDR3 region has the DNA TGTGCCTGGAGCCTGGGACACGACGGGGAGCTGTTTTTT. Its translation is CAWSLGHDGELFF.

CDR3 coding DNA: TGTGCCAGCAGCTTAGGCGGGACAGGGCTCTATAGCAATCAGCCCCAGCATTTT. It codes for CASSLGGTGLYSNQPQHF. The chain recombines TRBV7-9 with TRBJ1-5; TRBD1 agrees at 9 bases. Germline CDR1 is SEHNR and CDR2 is FQNEAQ (reference sequence). J was trimmed by 0 bases and V by 1 base; bases with no gene match: 7. The CDR3 length is 18 residues.

As for this clonotype: A read error may account for a junction end that differs from germline. The V gene is TRBV20-1, the J gene TRBJ2-3; the D is unclear. CDR3 length: 15 residues. Germline assignment: CDR1 DFQATT and CDR2 SNEGSKA (reference sequence). The CDR3 here is CSARDMAKSTDTQYF. CDR3 DNA sequence: TGCAGTGCCAGAGATATGGCGAAGAGCACAGATACGCAGTATTTT.

The genes are TRBV5-1 and TRBJ2-3; 12 positions match TRBD2. CDR1 and CDR2 (germline): SGHRS, YFSETQ. The length of the CDR3 is 16 residues. The V gene end was trimmed by 4 bases and the J gene end by 4 bases; junction bases not matched to a gene: 7. CDR3 coding DNA: TGCGCCAGCAGCGATCTAGCGGGGGGGCCATCAGATACGCAGTATTTT. Residues: CASSDLAGGPSDTQYF.

This clonotype was counted only a few times. This chain links TRBV7-9 with TRBJ1-2, with no clear D. The V end was cut by 1 base, the J end by 3 bases, with 12 bases between. Germline loops: CDR1 SEHNR, CDR2 FQNEAQ (reference sequence). The CDR3 spans 15 residues. CDR3 region: CASSLDGDADYGYTF. The CDR3, as DNA: TGTGCCAGCAGCTTAGATGGGGATGCGGACTATGGCTACACCTTC.

In its sample, this clonotype was seen once. The rearrangement uses TRBV2 and TRBJ2-1; D is uncertain. The CDR3 extends over 16 amino acids. Trimming cost V 3 bases and J 0 bases, with 12 bases left between them. Germline CDR1 SNHLY, CDR2 FYNNEI. The chain's CDR3 is CASSDPGSSSYNEQFF. CDR3 nucleotide sequence: TGTGCCAGCAGTGATCCAGGTTCGAGCTCCTACAATGAGCAGTTCTTC.

In this sample, this clonotype turned up a few times. The chain combines TRBV10-3 with TRBJ1-1; D call uncertain. This CDR3 has 12 residues. The V end was cut by 10 bases, the J end by 8 bases, with 17 bases between. Germline loops: CDR1 ENHRY, CDR2 SYGVKD. This chain's CDR3 is CATGLSIGEAFF. The CDR3 DNA reads as TGTGCCACCGGACTCTCCATTGGCGAAGCTTTCTTT.